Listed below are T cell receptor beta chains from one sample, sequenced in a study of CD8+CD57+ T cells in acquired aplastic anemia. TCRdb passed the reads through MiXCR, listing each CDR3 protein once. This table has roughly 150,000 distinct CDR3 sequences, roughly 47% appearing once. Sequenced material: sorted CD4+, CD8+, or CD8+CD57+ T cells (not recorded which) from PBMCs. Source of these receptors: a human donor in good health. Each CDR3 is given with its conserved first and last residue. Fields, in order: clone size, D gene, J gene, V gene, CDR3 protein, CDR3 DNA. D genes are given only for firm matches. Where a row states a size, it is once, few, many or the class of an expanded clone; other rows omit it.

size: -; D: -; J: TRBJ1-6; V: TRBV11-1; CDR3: CASSLRTRGSPLHF; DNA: TGTGCCAGCAGCTTAAGAACCAGGGGTTCACCCCTCCACTTT
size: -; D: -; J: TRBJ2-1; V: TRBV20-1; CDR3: CSARSGGSEQFF; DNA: TGCAGTGCTAGGTCCGGGGGTAGTGAGCAGTTCTTC
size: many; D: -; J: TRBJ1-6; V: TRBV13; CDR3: CASSLAWTGNSPLHF; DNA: TGTGCCAGCAGCTTAGCTTGGACGGGGAATTCACCCCTCCACTTT
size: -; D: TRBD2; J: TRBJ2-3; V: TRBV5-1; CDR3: CASSGLAGGLTDTQYF; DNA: TGCGCCAGCAGCGGACTAGCGGGAGGGCTCACAGATACGCAGTATTTT
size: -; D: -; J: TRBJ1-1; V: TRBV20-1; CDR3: CSASSVTRNTEAFF; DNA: TGCAGTGCTAGTTCTGTTACCCGGAACACTGAAGCTTTCTTT
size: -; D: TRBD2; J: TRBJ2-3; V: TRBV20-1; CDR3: CSARDQGLLTDTQYF; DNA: TGCAGTGCTAGAGATCAGGGACTACTCACAGATACGCAGTATTTT
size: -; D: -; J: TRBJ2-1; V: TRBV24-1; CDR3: CATSTLYNEQFF; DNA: TGTGCCACCAGTACCTTATACAATGAGCAGTTCTTC
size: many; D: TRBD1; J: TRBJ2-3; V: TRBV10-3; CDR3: CASTGGSTDTQYF; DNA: TGTGCCAGCACAGGGGGCAGCACAGATACGCAGTATTTT
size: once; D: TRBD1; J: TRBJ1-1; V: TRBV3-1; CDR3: CASSPGERGRLKAFF; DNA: TGTGCCAGCAGCCCCGGGGAGAGGGGGCGCCTTAAAGCTTTCTTT
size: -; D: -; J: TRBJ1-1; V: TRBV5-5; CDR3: CASSRWGGDNTEAFF; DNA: TGTGCCAGCAGCCGTTGGGGAGGGGATAACACTGAAGCTTTCTTT
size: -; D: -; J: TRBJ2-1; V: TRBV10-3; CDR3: CAISESRWDEQFF; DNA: TGTGCCATCAGTGAGTCTCGGTGGGATGAGCAGTTCTTC
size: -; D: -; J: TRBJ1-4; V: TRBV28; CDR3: CASSFDSTEKLFF; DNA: TGTGCCAGCAGTTTCGACAGCACCGAAAAACTGTTTTTT
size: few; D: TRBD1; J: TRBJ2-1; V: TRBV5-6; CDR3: CASSSTLGTGDYNEQFF; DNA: TGTGCCAGCAGCTCCACACTCGGGACAGGGGATTACAATGAGCAGTTCTTC
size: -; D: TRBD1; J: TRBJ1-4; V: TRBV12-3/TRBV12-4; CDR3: CASKGTDREKLFF; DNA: TGTGCCAGTAAGGGGACAGACCGGGAAAAACTGTTTTTT
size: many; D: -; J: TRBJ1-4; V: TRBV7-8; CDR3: CASSLSRGRLLEKLFF; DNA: TGTGCCAGCAGTCTTTCTCGGGGCAGACTTTTAGAAAAACTGTTTTTT